Presented here are 10 T cell receptor beta chains from one specimen sequenced in a study of shared T cell receptors in the human thymus. TCRdb keeps only in-frame clones here, not all; method: immunoSEQ multiplex PCR. The repertoire includes approximately 490,000 clones, about four fifths of them detected once, and about 0.014% sits in the top ten. This same sample was also taken into another study, of human thymus T cells.

The source material was thymocytes. The receptors originated from a boy in the first two years of life with a congenital heart defect.

The chain has TRBV7-2 and TRBJ2-3; 7 bases map to TRBD2. The ends lost 0 bases at V and 4 bases at J; junction bases unmatched: 7. CDR3 size: 16 residues. Germline-derived CDR1 and CDR2 are SGHTA and FQGNSA. CDR3 coding DNA: TGTGCCAGCAGCTTAGCGCGGACTAGTGGGGCAGATACGCAGTATTTT. It encodes CASSLARTSGADTQYF.

The V call is TRBV27, the J call TRBJ1-1; 7 bases align to TRBD1. Germline CDR1 is MNHEY and CDR2 is SMNVEV (reference sequence). The CDR3 runs 13 residues. V trimming: 5 bases; J trimming: 4 bases; junction bases outside the gene matches: 4. CDR3 DNA sequence: TGTGCCAGCAGTAAAACAGGGGTCACTGAAGCTTTCTTT. It codes for CASSKTGVTEAFF.

The gene calls are TRBV7-3 and TRBJ1-3; TRBD1 matches 8 bases. The junction had 8 bases not matched to a gene; V was cut back by 6 bases and J by 1 base. CDR3 length: 16 amino acids. In germline, CDR1 is SGHTA, CDR2 FQGTGA. CDR3 sequence reads: CASSSTGGRSGNTIYF. The CDR3 DNA is TGTGCCAGCAGTTCTACAGGGGGGAGGTCTGGAAACACCATATATTTT.

The CDR3 here is CASSYRGQTANYGYTF. CDR3 DNA: TGTGCCAGCAGTTATAGGGGACAGACTGCTAACTATGGCTACACCTTC. The J gene is TRBJ1-2, the V gene TRBV6-5; 7 bases fit TRBD1. This CDR3 contains 16 residues. Germline trimming cut 3 bases from V and 0 bases from J; bases unmatched to any gene: 7. Germline CDR1 is MNHEY and CDR2 is SVGAGI.

The rearrangement uses TRBV7-9 and TRBJ1-1; possibly TRBD1 for D (5 bases). Trimming took 2 bases from V and 1 from J, leaving 11 bases between them. Per the germline V gene, CDR1 is SEHNR and CDR2 is FQNEAQ (reference sequence). This CDR3 contains 15 residues. As DNA, the CDR3 is TGTGCCAGCAGCTTAAGCAGGGCCCCGAACACTGAAGCTTTCTTT. Translating it yields CASSLSRAPNTEAFF.

V gene TRBV28 combines with J gene TRBJ1-4; possibly TRBD1 for D (6 bases). V dropped 1 base and J dropped 0 bases, with 21 bases sitting between them. The germline CDR1 and CDR2 sequences are MDHEN and SYDVKM. The CDR3 consists of 20 residues. This CDR3 reads CASSLSFGGRPSSTNEKLFF. CDR3 in DNA: TGTGCCAGCAGTTTATCTTTTGGGGGCAGGCCAAGCTCAACTAATGAAAAACTGTTTTTT.

The genes are TRBV19 and TRBJ2-1; 8 bases align to TRBD2. J gave up 8 bases and V 4 bases, and 13 bases lay outside the gene matches. Germline-derived CDR1 and CDR2 are LNHDA and SQIVND (reference sequence). The CDR3 has 16 residues. As DNA, the CDR3 is TGTGCCAGTAGTAGACTAGCTACGGGAGGGGTAGATGAGCAGTTCTTC. This translates into CASSRLATGGVDEQFF.

The chain couples TRBV19 to TRBJ1-1; D is uncertain. Trimming took 5 bases from V and 7 from J, leaving 8 bases between them. This CDR3 is 11 amino acids long. In germline, CDR1 is LNHDA, CDR2 SQIVND (reference sequence). Here the CDR3 reads CASSCEDEAFF. For the CDR3, the DNA is TGTGCCAGTAGTTGCGAGGATGAAGCTTTCTTT.

Note on this clone: An end of the junction does not agree with germline; a read error may underlie this. The CDR3 loop is CASSLPGQGGGYYGYPF. Written as DNA, the CDR3 is TGCGCCAGCAGTTTGCCCGGACAGGGTGGGGGATACTATGGCTACCCCTTC. The V and J genes are TRBV10-2 and TRBJ1-2, with 8 bases matching TRBD1. The CDR3 is 17 amino acids. The V gene's germline CDR1 is WSHSY and CDR2 SAAADI.

This chain uses TRBV2 with TRBJ1-1; 8 bases are a match to TRBD1. The V gene end was trimmed by 6 bases and the J gene end by 1 base; junction bases not matched to a gene: 4. The CDR3 has 14 amino acids. CDR1 is SNHLY and CDR2 is FYNNEI in the germline V gene. CDR3 loop: CASRRTGKNTEAFF. For the CDR3, the DNA is TGTGCCAGCAGAAGGACAGGGAAGAACACTGAAGCTTTCTTT.